A selection of T cell receptor beta chains follows, all from one sample in a study of T-cell memory formation after mild COVID-19. TCRdb called the 5' RACE reads again in MiXCR, with one record for every CDR3 protein. The sample shows fewer than 450,000 distinct CDR3 sequences, roughly 21% of them seen only once. The sample consisted of PBMCs or a T cell subset sorted from them (not recorded which). These receptors all come from an adult woman who had mild COVID-19 (a few samples of this study predate the infection). Cell type and time point are not known. CDR3s include the opening cysteine and the closing phenylalanine or tryptophan. The D gene is left open where the match is weak. The size entry is marked missing in some rows and otherwise reads once, few, many or a size class.

TRBJ2-1,NA,NA,TRBV7-9,CASSLGLGGIGVSSYNEQFF,TGTGCCAGCAGCTTAGGACTCGGAGGGATCGGGGTTAGCTCCTACAATGAGCAGTTCTTC
TRBJ2-5,TRBD2,few,TRBV7-2,CASSLVGLTSGSF,TGTGCCAGCAGCTTAGTGGGGTTGACTAGCGGGAGCTTC
TRBJ1-1,NA,NA,TRBV12-3/TRBV12-4,CASRPSGVMNTEAFF,TGTGCCAGCCGACCGTCCGGGGTCATGAACACTGAAGCTTTCTTT
TRBJ2-7,NA,few,TRBV29-1,CSVRRGRTYEQYF,TGCAGCGTTCGGAGGGGCCGTACCTACGAGCAGTACTTC
TRBJ2-3,TRBD1,few,TRBV2,CASSERQGGSTDTQYF,TGTGCCAGCAGTGAACGACAGGGGGGGAGCACAGATACGCAGTATTTT
TRBJ2-1,NA,NA,TRBV7-8,CASSSTRDLYNEQFF,TGTGCCAGCAGCTCCACCCGGGACTTATACAATGAGCAGTTCTTC
TRBJ2-7,NA,few,TRBV5-1,CASSLDPVTYEQYF,TGCGCCAGCAGCTTGGATCCCGTAACCTACGAGCAGTACTTC
TRBJ2-7,TRBD2,NA,TRBV29-1,CSSGGGLRSYEQYF,TGCTCCTCCGGGGGGGGGCTCAGATCCTACGAGCAGTACTTC
TRBJ1-1,NA,NA,TRBV7-9,CASSPLQGTNTEAFF,TGTGCCAGCAGCCCATTGCAGGGAACGAACACTGAAGCTTTCTTT
TRBJ2-5,NA,many,TRBV9,CASSVAGETQYF,TGTGCCAGCAGCGTAGCCGGGGAGACCCAGTACTTC
TRBJ2-3,TRBD2,NA,TRBV20-1,CSARISVAGGSLGQYF,TGCAGTGCCCGCATATCTGTAGCGGGGGGTTCCTTGGGGCAGTATTTT
TRBJ1-5,NA,many,TRBV30,CAWSVRENQPQHF,TGTGCCTGGAGTGTACGCGAAAATCAGCCCCAGCATTTT
TRBJ1-5,NA,NA,TRBV19,CASSYRSNQPQHF,TGTGCCAGTAGTTACCGGAGCAATCAGCCCCAGCATTTT
TRBJ2-7,NA,few,TRBV12-3/TRBV12-4,CASSLGQFPYEQYF,TGTGCCAGCAGTTTAGGGCAGTTCCCCTACGAGCAGTACTTC
TRBJ2-5,NA,NA,TRBV5-1,CASSLPAETQYF,TGCGCCAGCAGCCTGCCAGCGGAGACCCAGTACTTC
TRBJ1-2,TRBD1,many,TRBV5-4,CASSFRDRGYYGYTF,TGTGCCAGCAGCTTCCGGGACAGGGGATACTATGGCTACACCTTC
TRBJ2-4,NA,NA,TRBV4-1,CASSQGTGRLLAKNIQYF,TGCGCCAGCAGCCAAGGGACTGGACGACTTTTAGCCAAAAACATTCAGTACTTC
TRBJ2-4,NA,few,TRBV6-2/TRBV6-3,CASSEVSTAKNIQYF,TGTGCCAGCAGTGAGGTCTCTACGGCCAAAAACATTCAGTACTTC
TRBJ2-7,NA,few,TRBV4-1,CASSQGAGSYEQYF,TGCGCCAGCAGCCAAGGTGCAGGGTCCTACGAGCAGTACTTC
TRBJ2-1,TRBD2,many,TRBV7-3,CASSLGFGGRASRNEQFF,TGTGCCAGCAGCTTAGGGTTCGGTGGGAGGGCCTCGCGCAATGAGCAGTTCTTC
TRBJ1-5,NA,few,TRBV4-3,CASSQDQGGRQPQHF,TGCGCCAGCAGCCAAGATCAGGGTGGGAGGCAGCCCCAGCATTTT
TRBJ2-3,NA,NA,TRBV24-1,CATSDSTGKLTDTQYF,TGTGCCACCAGTGATTCAACAGGGAAGCTCACAGATACGCAGTATTTT
TRBJ2-7,NA,NA,TRBV7-2,CASSLEKAGGYEQYF,TGTGCCAGCAGCTTAGAAAAGGCCGGGGGCTACGAGCAGTACTTC
TRBJ2-2,NA,NA,TRBV7-3,CASGGLNTGELFF,TGTGCCAGCGGGGGCCTGAACACCGGGGAGCTGTTTTTT
TRBJ2-7,NA,few,TRBV20-1,CSARWSSYEQYF,TGCAGTGCTAGGTGGAGCTCCTACGAGCAGTACTTC
TRBJ2-5,NA,few,TRBV6-6,CASRATGTQETQYF,TGTGCCAGCAGAGCGACAGGCACCCAAGAGACCCAGTACTTC
TRBJ1-4,TRBD1,few,TRBV12-3/TRBV12-4,CASSLGTGVSEKLFF,TGTGCCAGCAGTCTGGGGACAGGGGTGAGCGAAAAACTGTTTTTT
TRBJ2-1,TRBD2,NA,TRBV7-7,CASSSGLAGDEQFF,TGTGCTAGCAGCTCGGGACTAGCGGGGGATGAGCAGTTCTTC
TRBJ2-7,NA,NA,TRBV6-6,CASSYTAYMEKYF,TGTGCCAGCAGTTACACCGCCTATATGGAGAAGTACTTC
TRBJ2-1,TRBD2,NA,TRBV30,CAWSSPGLAGGRQFF,TGTGCCTGGAGTTCCCCGGGACTAGCGGGGGGGCGGCAGTTCTTC
TRBJ2-7,TRBD1,NA,TRBV12-3/TRBV12-4,CASSRQGKYEQYF,TGTGCCAGCAGCCGACAGGGGAAGTACGAGCAGTACTTC
TRBJ2-7,NA,few,TRBV5-6,CASSFSSTPSYEQYF,TGTGCCAGCAGCTTCAGTTCCACCCCCTCCTACGAGCAGTACTTC
TRBJ2-5,NA,many,TRBV4-2,CASSQDLMGQETQYF,TGTGCCAGCAGCCAAGATCTAATGGGGCAAGAGACCCAGTACTTC
TRBJ1-5,NA,few,TRBV7-9,CASSLASSNQPQHF,TGTGCCAGCAGCTTAGCGTCCAGCAATCAGCCCCAGCATTTT
TRBJ2-5,NA,few,TRBV12-3/TRBV12-4,CASSLVEETQYF,TGTGCCAGCAGTTTAGTGGAAGAGACCCAGTACTTC
TRBJ1-1,NA,NA,TRBV5-1,CASSFGRRGANTEAFF,TGCGCCAGCAGCTTTGGGAGACGGGGGGCTAACACTGAAGCTTTCTTT
TRBJ2-7,NA,few,TRBV7-9,CASSYPGKGDYEQYF,TGTGCCAGCAGCTATCCAGGGAAAGGGGATTACGAGCAGTACTTC
TRBJ2-1,TRBD1,NA,TRBV7-6,CASSLALGGSHRSYNEQFF,TGTGCCAGCAGCTTAGCGTTAGGGGGCTCACATCGCTCCTACAATGAGCAGTTCTTC
TRBJ1-2,NA,NA,TRBV24-1,CATSDRDTGHYGYTF,TGTGCCACCAGTGATAGAGACACAGGCCACTATGGCTACACCTTC
TRBJ2-7,NA,many,TRBV27,CASSLSVPAFYEQYF,TGTGCCAGCAGTTTATCTGTACCGGCCTTCTACGAGCAGTACTTC
TRBJ2-5,TRBD1,NA,TRBV6-2/TRBV6-3,CASYDSGQQETQYF,TGTGCCAGCTACGACTCGGGACAGCAAGAGACCCAGTACTTC
TRBJ2-2,NA,few,TRBV5-5,CASSPGPARANTGELFF,TGTGCCAGCAGTCCTGGACCGGCTCGGGCGAACACCGGGGAGCTGTTTTTT
TRBJ2-3,TRBD2,NA,TRBV6-1,CASSVGGRGADTQYF,TGTGCCAGCAGTGTAGGCGGGAGGGGGGCAGATACGCAGTATTTT
TRBJ2-5,TRBD1,NA,TRBV7-8,CASTLNQGAGETQYF,TGTGCCAGCACCTTAAATCAGGGGGCAGGGGAGACCCAGTACTTC
TRBJ2-3,NA,NA,TRBV7-2,CASSLEGYGGVTQYF,TGTGCCAGCAGCTTAGAGGGATATGGGGGAGTTACGCAGTATTTT
TRBJ2-7,NA,NA,TRBV7-8,CASSLGSGDQQYF,TGTGCCAGCAGCTTAGGGAGTGGGGATCAGCAGTACTTC
TRBJ2-3,TRBD2,few,TRBV4-3,CASSQIAGAPLTDTQYF,TGCGCCAGCAGCCAGATAGCGGGAGCACCCCTCACAGATACGCAGTATTTT
TRBJ2-5,TRBD1,NA,TRBV12-3/TRBV12-4,CASSAGTGVFETQYF,TGTGCCAGCAGCGCCGGGACAGGGGTATTTGAGACCCAGTACTTC
TRBJ2-5,TRBD2,NA,TRBV7-8,CASSLMASGGKETQYF,TGTGCCAGCAGCTTAATGGCTAGCGGGGGGAAGGAGACCCAGTACTTC